The 30 T cell receptor beta chains in this list originate from one sample, sequenced in a study of glioma-infiltrating T cells. TCR alpha and beta CDR3 regions were amplified from RNA using iRepertoire nested multiplex PCR. MiXCR, applied by TCRdb to the multiplex PCR reads, yields one record per CDR3 protein. The table includes a few hundred thousand distinct CDR3 sequences, around 38% detected once. Input material: glioma tissue, nonneoplastic brain tissue, or PBMCs (not recorded which). The receptors here all came from a human donor with low-grade glioma or glioblastoma, undergoing nonglioma brain surgery, or in good health (not recorded which).

This clonotype turned up a few times. This chain joins TRBV5-1 and TRBJ2-3; 10 bases align to TRBD2. Trimming cost V 4 bases and J 4 bases; bases outside gene matches: 15. Looked up from germline, CDR1 is SGHRS and CDR2 is YFSETQ. The CDR3 spans 18 residues. In DNA, the CDR3 is TGCGCCAGCAGCAGTCCACCGGGACTAGCGATGAAGGCAGATACGCAGTATTTT. It codes for CASSSPPGLAMKADTQYF.

Note on this clonotype: This may arise from a read error, as a much more abundant clone is one base away. The chain links TRBV4-1 to TRBJ1-5; TRBD1 agrees at 9 bases. CDR1 is MGHRA, CDR2 YSYEKL, per germline. The CDR3 sequence is 16 residues long. CDR3 coding DNA: TGCGCCAGCGGCCAAGCTCCGGGACAGGGAAATCAGCCCCAGCATTTT. It specifies CASGQAPGQGNQPQHF.

Ten or more counts support this clonotype. This chain joins TRBV20-1 and TRBJ1-2; 10 nucleotides agree with TRBD1. The CDR3 contains 15 residues. The V gene's germline CDR1 is DFQATT and CDR2 SNEGSKA (reference sequence). V was pared by 5 bases and J by 6 bases, with 12 bases of the junction left unmatched. This CDR3 is CSAVLPGQGIHGYTF. DNA for the CDR3: TGCAGTGCTGTCCTTCCGGGACAGGGGATCCATGGCTACACCTTC.

This clonotype was counted only a few times. CDR3 DNA sequence: TGTGCCATCAAACCGGGACTAGCGGAGGTGGGGGAGCTGTTTTTT. This encodes CAIKPGLAEVGELFF. The chain recombines TRBV10-3 with TRBJ2-2; 11 bases are a match to TRBD2. The V gene end was trimmed by 7 bases and the J gene end by 8 bases; junction bases not matched to a gene: 9. Germline V gene lookup returns CDR1 ENHRY and CDR2 SYGVKD. The CDR3 has 15 residues.

V usage is TRBV20-1 and J usage is TRBJ2-3; the match to TRBD2 covers 8 bases. Per the germline V gene, CDR1 is DFQATT and CDR2 is SNEGSKA (reference sequence). V was clipped by 0 bases and J by 2 bases; unmatched bases: 4. CDR3 size: 15 residues. The CDR3 sequence: CSAREAGRATDTQYF. In nucleotides, the CDR3 is TGCAGTGCTAGAGAGGCCGGGAGGGCCACAGATACGCAGTATTTT.

This clonotype was detected once. The junction does not match germline at one end; this may be a read error. The V call is TRBV6-2 or TRBV6-3, the J call TRBJ2-7; 8 bases map to TRBD1. CDR3 size: 15 residues. Germline V lookup: CDR1 MNHEY, CDR2 SVGEGT. The CDR3: CASSLRTGWGYERYF. The DNA for the CDR3 is TGTGCCAGCAGCCTACGGACAGGGTGGGGCTACGAGCGGTACTTC.

In regard to this clonotype: It may be a read error: a sequence one base away is much more abundant. V usage is TRBV7-2 and J usage is TRBJ2-5, with a tentative D call TRBD2 (5 bases). The CDR3 has 13 amino acids. Germline V gives CDR1 SGHTA, CDR2 FQGNSA. CDR3 nucleotides: TGTGCCAGCAGCTTAGCGCGGGTAGAGACCCGGTACTTC. The encoded protein is CASSLARVETRYF. Based on the CDR3 plus reference TRBV7-2 and TRBJ2-5, the full variable domain is GAGVSQSPSNKVTEKGKDVELRCDPISGHTALYWYRQSLGQGLEFLIYFQGNSAPDKSGLPSDRFSAERTGGSVSTLTIQRTQQEDSAVYLCASSLARVETRYFGPGTRLLVL.

This sequence joins TRBV19 and TRBJ2-2; the D is unclear. Trimming shortened V by 3 bases and J by 6 bases, and 5 bases separated the two germline ends. Germline V gene data show CDR1 as LNHDA and CDR2 as SQIVND (reference sequence). The CDR3 is made up of 12 amino acids. The CDR3 here is CASSIRSGELFF. The CDR3 coding sequence is TGTGCCAGTAGTATCAGGTCCGGGGAGCTGTTTTTT.

Worth noting for this clonotype: This may be a read error, as it is one base from a much larger clone. This chain links TRBV15 with TRBJ2-7; TRBD1 is a possible D gene (6 bases). Germline-derived CDR1 and CDR2 are LNHNV and YYDKDF (reference sequence). The CDR3 sequence is 19 residues long. Deletions cut 1 base from V and 3 bases from J, with 25 bases between. The CDR3 sequence is CATSRAIRNIWPGDYEQYF. The CDR3 nucleotides are TGTGCCACCAGCAGAGCGATTAGGAACATATGGCCAGGGGACTACGAGCAGTACTTC.

V is TRBV15 and J is TRBJ2-1, with TRBD1 matching 10 bases. The V gene end was trimmed by 5 bases and the J gene end by 6 bases; junction bases not matched to a gene: 7. The CDR3 consists of 15 residues. The germline V gene encodes CDR1 LNHNV and CDR2 YYDKDF (reference sequence). CDR3 nucleotides: TGTGCCACCAGCGTACCGGGACAGGGGCGCAATGAGCAGTTCTTC. Protein product: CATSVPGQGRNEQFF. The full variable domain, rest sourced from reference TRBV15 and TRBJ2-1, is DAMVIQNPRYQVTQFGKPVTLSCSQTLNHNVMYWYQQKSSQAPKLLFHYYDKDFNNEADTPDNFQSRRPNTSFCFLDIRSPGLGDTAMYLCATSVPGQGRNEQFFGPGTRLTVL.

CDR3 bases: TGTGCCAGCAGTTTGGGAGGGGTGGGCACTGAAGCTTTCTTT. The encoded protein is CASSLGGVGTEAFF. The chain carries TRBV12-3 or TRBV12-4 and TRBJ1-1; a possible D gene is TRBD1 (5 bases). Trimming cost V 3 bases and J 4 bases, with 12 bases left between them. CDR3 length equals 14 residues.

This clonotype was detected only a few times. The rearrangement uses TRBV27 and TRBJ2-7; TRBD2 might be the D (6 bases). This CDR3 contains 13 residues. In germline, CDR1 is MNHEY, CDR2 SMNVEV (reference sequence). Trimming shortened V by 8 bases and J by 4 bases, and 15 bases separated the two germline ends. The DNA for the CDR3 is TGTGCCAGCCGAGGGACTGGGTTGTACGAGCAGTACTTC. The encoded protein is CASRGTGLYEQYF.

In its sample, this clonotype was seen a few times. This chain uses TRBV28 with TRBJ2-1; tentatively, D is TRBD2 (5 bases). With 5 bases removed from V and 1 base from J, the gap between germline ends came to 9 bases. The length of the CDR3 is 14 residues. Per germline, CDR1 MDHEN and CDR2 SYDVKM. DNA of the CDR3: TGTGCCAGCAGTACACCGGGATCCTACAATGAGCAGTTCTTC. Translation gives CASSTPGSYNEQFF.

The gene calls are TRBV24-1 and TRBJ2-3; 7 nucleotides match TRBD2. Germline-derived CDR1 and CDR2 are KGHDR and SFDVKD. This CDR3 has 15 residues. With V trimmed by 9 bases and J by 0 bases, 8 bases remained unmatched. The CDR3 sequence is CATGTFSGSTDTQYF. CDR3 nucleotide sequence: TGTGCCACCGGCACATTTAGCGGGAGCACAGATACGCAGTATTTT.

This clonotype was detected a few times. The J gene is TRBJ1-1, the V gene TRBV12-3 or TRBV12-4, with D possibly matching TRBD1 (5 bases). V was shortened by 5 bases and J by 11 bases, with 18 bases between the two germline ends. CDR3 length equals 13 residues. The CDR3 bases are TGTGCCAGCAGTCCACTCAGACAGTTTGGGGCTTTCTTT. Amino acids: CASSPLRQFGAFF.

This clonotype came up many times. The rearrangement uses TRBV20-1 and TRBJ2-1, with D hard to call. V was trimmed by 3 bases and J by 7 bases, leaving 13 bases between them. Per germline, CDR1 DFQATT and CDR2 SNEGSKA (reference sequence). The CDR3 sequence is 13 residues long. The CDR3 sequence: CSASWAGRNEQFF. CDR3 bases: TGCAGTGCTAGTTGGGCAGGTAGGAATGAGCAGTTCTTC.

This clonotype was observed at least ten times. V usage is TRBV20-1 and J usage is TRBJ2-3; 7 positions match TRBD2. Trimming cost V 0 bases and J 6 bases; bases outside gene matches: 12. Germline CDR1 reads DFQATT; CDR2 reads SNEGSKA (reference sequence). This CDR3 is 16 amino acids long. CDR3 bases: TGCAGTGCTAGAGATCAGGGCGGGAGTTTTTACGATACGCAGTATTTT. This gives the protein CSARDQGGSFYDTQYF.

Turning to this clonotype: A much more abundant neighbour one base away suggests this may be a read error. The chain recombines TRBV6-1 with TRBJ2-5; no definite D call. CDR3 size: 15 residues. V was shortened by 7 bases and J by 5 bases, with 20 bases between the two germline ends. CDR1 and CDR2 (germline): MNHNS, SASEGT. This CDR3 is CASTRFGNVQETQYF. Written as DNA, the CDR3 is TGTGCCAGCACCCGATTTGGGAACGTGCAGGAGACCCAGTACTTC.

The chain combines TRBV20-1 with TRBJ2-7, with TRBD1 identical over 8 bases. V lost 5 bases, J lost 3 bases, and 6 bases stayed unmatched. Germline V gene data show CDR1 as DFQATT and CDR2 as SNEGSKA (reference sequence). This CDR3 is 13 amino acids long. The CDR3 DNA follows: TGCAGTGCTCCAGGGGGCGCAAACTACGAGCAGTACTTC. As protein: CSAPGGANYEQYF.

This clonotype was picked up many times. V is TRBV7-2 and J is TRBJ1-5; D not resolved. CDR1 SGHTA and CDR2 FQGNSA come from the germline V gene. Trimming shortened V by 1 base and J by 4 bases, and 5 bases separated the two germline ends. This CDR3 is built from 13 residues. The CDR3, as DNA: TGTGCCAGCAGCTTAGAACTAAATCAGCCCCAGCATTTT. Its translation is CASSLELNQPQHF.

This clonotype occurred many times. The V and J genes are TRBV6-1 and TRBJ2-7; D is perhaps TRBD1 (6 bases). The CDR3 runs to 15 residues. Trimming stripped 5 bases from V and 4 bases from J, with 18 bases between. Germline values: CDR1 MNHNS, CDR2 SASEGT. In nucleotides, the CDR3 is TGTGCCAGCAGTCAACAACCGACAGGCTATTACGAGCAGTACTTC. It specifies CASSQQPTGYYEQYF.

The sample holds many counts of this clonotype. V is TRBV6-2 or TRBV6-3 and J is TRBJ2-2; tentatively, D is TRBD1 or TRBD2 (6 bases each). The CDR3 has 14 residues. Trimming pared 8 bases from V and 2 bases from J, leaving 12 bases between. Germline CDR1 reads MNHEY; CDR2 reads SVGEGT. The CDR3 bases are TGTGCCAGCCGTTCGGGGGCCAACACCGGGGAGCTGTTTTTT. The encoded protein is CASRSGANTGELFF.

V gene TRBV7-9 combines with J gene TRBJ1-2; D unclear. The CDR3 has 14 residues. Germline V CDR1 and CDR2: SEHNR, FQNEAQ (reference sequence). V lost 4 bases and J lost 8, with 17 bases in between. Written as DNA, the CDR3 is TGTGCCAGCAGCTCCTCTACTGAACTCGTCGGCTACACCTTC. Residues: CASSSSTELVGYTF.

This rearrangement joins TRBV25-1 to TRBJ2-5, with a possible D match to TRBD2 (6 bases). This CDR3 contains 16 residues. CDR1 is MGHDK and CDR2 is SYGVNS in the germline V gene. The V end was cut by 4 bases, the J end by 4 bases, with 19 bases between. CDR3 sequence (DNA): TGTGCCAGCAGTGGCCCCGCAAGGAGGGTGGGAGAGACCCAGTACTTC. It is translated as CASSGPARRVGETQYF.

This clonotype turned up a few times. The CDR3 is CASSDGGGGKTDTQYF. The CDR3 region has the DNA TGTGCCAGCAGTGATGGGGGGGGAGGGAAAACAGATACGCAGTATTTT. V and J are TRBV6-1 and TRBJ2-3; 7 bases agree with TRBD2. This CDR3 spans 16 amino acids. The junction had 9 bases not matched to a gene; V was cut back by 3 bases and J by 3 bases. Germline V gives CDR1 MNHNS, CDR2 SASEGT.

This clonotype was detected a few times. The J gene is TRBJ1-2, the V gene TRBV4-1; D may be TRBD1 (6 bases). V lost 0 bases and J lost 9, with 17 bases in between. This CDR3 comprises 15 residues. The germline CDR1 and CDR2 sequences are MGHRA and YSYEKL. The CDR3 region has the DNA TGCGCCAGCAGCCAAGATAAAACAGGGAACAGACGCTACACCTTC. Translated, it gives CASSQDKTGNRRYTF.

Only a few counts were recorded for this clonotype. The chain has TRBV7-9 and TRBJ2-7; TRBD2 aligns across 7 bases. Germline CDR1 reads SEHNR; CDR2 reads FQNEAQ (reference sequence). V shed 5 bases, J shed 2 bases, and the junction held 6 bases outside the gene matches. CDR3 length: 14 residues. The CDR3: CASSALGLAYEQYF. The CDR3 nucleotides are TGTGCCAGCAGCGCACTTGGACTAGCCTACGAGCAGTACTTC.

For this clonotype: One end of the junction fails to match germline, which may point to a read error. The chain combines TRBV20-1 with TRBJ2-7; D is undetermined. Germline V gives CDR1 DFQATT, CDR2 SNEGSKA (reference sequence). This CDR3 region has 14 residues. In nucleotides, the CDR3 is TGCAGTGCTAGAGATGTTTTGGGCAGCTACGAGCAGTGCTTC. Residues: CSARDVLGSYEQCF.

This clonotype was detected only a few times. The chain links TRBV2 to TRBJ2-7; D might be TRBD1 or TRBD2, each matching 6 bases. Trimming shortened V by 8 bases and J by 0 bases, and 17 bases separated the two germline ends. This CDR3 comprises 15 residues. The germline CDR1 and CDR2 sequences are SNHLY and FYNNEI. The CDR3 reads CASAGRQDLSYEQYF. The CDR3, as DNA: TGTGCCAGCGCCGGGAGACAGGACCTCTCCTACGAGCAGTACTTC.

The chain combines TRBV10-3 with TRBJ1-5; D is perhaps TRBD1 (5 bases). The length of the CDR3 is 13 residues. V was trimmed by 8 bases and J by 4 bases, leaving 12 bases between them. Germline loops: CDR1 ENHRY, CDR2 SYGVKD. In nucleotides, the CDR3 is TGTGCCATCGGGGGGTTAGGGAATCAGCCCCAGCATTTT. Translated, it gives CAIGGLGNQPQHF.